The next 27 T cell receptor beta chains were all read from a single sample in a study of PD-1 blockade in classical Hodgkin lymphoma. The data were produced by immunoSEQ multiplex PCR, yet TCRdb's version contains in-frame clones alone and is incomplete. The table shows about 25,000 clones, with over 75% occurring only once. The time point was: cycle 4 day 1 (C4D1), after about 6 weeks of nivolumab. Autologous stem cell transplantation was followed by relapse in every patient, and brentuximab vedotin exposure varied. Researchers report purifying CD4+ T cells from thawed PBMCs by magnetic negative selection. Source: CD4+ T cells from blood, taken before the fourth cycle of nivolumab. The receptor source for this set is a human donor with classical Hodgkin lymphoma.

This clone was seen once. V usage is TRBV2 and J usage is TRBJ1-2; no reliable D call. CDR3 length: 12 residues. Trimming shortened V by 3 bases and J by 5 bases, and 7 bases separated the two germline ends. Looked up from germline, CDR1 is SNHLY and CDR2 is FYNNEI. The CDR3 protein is CASSEDGYGYTF. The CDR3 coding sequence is TGTGCCAGCAGTGAGGACGGATATGGCTACACCTTC.

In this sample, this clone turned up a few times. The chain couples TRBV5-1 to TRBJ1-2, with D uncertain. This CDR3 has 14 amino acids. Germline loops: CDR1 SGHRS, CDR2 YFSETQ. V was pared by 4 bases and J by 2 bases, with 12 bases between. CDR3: CASSPAGVNYGYTF. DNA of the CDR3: TGCGCCAGCAGCCCCGCGGGAGTCAACTATGGCTACACCTTC.

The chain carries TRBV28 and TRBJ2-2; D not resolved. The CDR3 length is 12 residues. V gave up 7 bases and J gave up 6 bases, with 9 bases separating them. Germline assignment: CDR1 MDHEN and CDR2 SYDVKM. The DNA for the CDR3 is TGTGCCAGCAACTTATACCCCGGGGAGCTGTTTTTT. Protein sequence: CASNLYPGELFF.

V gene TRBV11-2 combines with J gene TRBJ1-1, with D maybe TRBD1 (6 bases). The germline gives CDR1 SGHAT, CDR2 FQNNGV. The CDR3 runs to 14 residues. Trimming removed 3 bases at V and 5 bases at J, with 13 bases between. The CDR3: CASSLVRGATEAFF. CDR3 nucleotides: TGTGCCAGCAGCTTGGTCCGGGGGGCGACTGAAGCTTTCTTT.

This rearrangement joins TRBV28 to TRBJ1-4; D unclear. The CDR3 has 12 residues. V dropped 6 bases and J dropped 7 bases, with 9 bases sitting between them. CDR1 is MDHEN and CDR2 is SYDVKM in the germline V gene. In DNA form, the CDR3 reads TGTGCCAGCAGCCAGCGGGTTGAAAAACTGTTTTTT. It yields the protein CASSQRVEKLFF.

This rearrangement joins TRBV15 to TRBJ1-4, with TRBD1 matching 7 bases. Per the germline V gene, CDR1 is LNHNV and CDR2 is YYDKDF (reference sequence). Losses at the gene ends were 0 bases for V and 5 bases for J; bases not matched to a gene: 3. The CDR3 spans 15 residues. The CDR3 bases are TGTGCCACCAGCAGAGATTCGGGACAGAATGAAAAACTGTTTTTT. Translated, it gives CATSRDSGQNEKLFF.

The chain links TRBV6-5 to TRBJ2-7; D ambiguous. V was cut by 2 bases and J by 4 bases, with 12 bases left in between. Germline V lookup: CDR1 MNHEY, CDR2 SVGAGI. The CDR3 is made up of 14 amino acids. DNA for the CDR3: TGTGCCAGCAGTTACAGGCCCGACCTTTACGAGCAGTACTTC. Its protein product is CASSYRPDLYEQYF.

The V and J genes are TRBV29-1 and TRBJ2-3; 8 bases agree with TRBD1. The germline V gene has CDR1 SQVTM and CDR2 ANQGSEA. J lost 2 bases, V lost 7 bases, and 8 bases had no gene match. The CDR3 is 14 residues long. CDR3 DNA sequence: TGCAGCGCCGCCCCGGGACAGGACACAGATACGCAGTATTTT. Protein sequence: CSAAPGQDTDTQYF.

DNA of the CDR3: TGTGCCAGTAGTAAGGATAGCAATCAGCCCCAGCATTTT. It encodes CASSKDSNQPQHF. The chain is built from TRBV19 and TRBJ1-5; D is unclear. Trimming removed 4 bases from V and 0 bases from J, with 4 bases in between. The germline V gene has CDR1 LNHDA and CDR2 SQIVND (reference sequence). The CDR3 loop spans 13 amino acids.

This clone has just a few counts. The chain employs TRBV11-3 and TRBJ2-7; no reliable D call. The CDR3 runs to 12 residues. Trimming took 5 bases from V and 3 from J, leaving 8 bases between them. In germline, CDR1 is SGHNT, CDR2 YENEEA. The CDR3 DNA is TGTGCCAGCAGCCGAACGGTCTACGAGCAGTACTTC. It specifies CASSRTVYEQYF.

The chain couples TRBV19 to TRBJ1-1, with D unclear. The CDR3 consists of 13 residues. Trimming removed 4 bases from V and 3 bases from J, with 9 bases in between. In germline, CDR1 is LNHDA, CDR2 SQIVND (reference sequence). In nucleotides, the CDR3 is TGTGCCAGTAGTAGAGGGCAGGACACTGAAGCTTTCTTT. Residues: CASSRGQDTEAFF. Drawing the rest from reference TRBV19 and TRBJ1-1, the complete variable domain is DGGITQSPKYLFRKEGQNVTLSCEQNLNHDAMYWYRQDPGQGLRLIYYSQIVNDFQKGDIAEGYSVSREKKESFPLTVTSAQKNPTAFYLCASSRGQDTEAFFGQGTRLTVV.

DNA of the CDR3: TGTGCCAGCAGCTTAAACGCTGCGGACAGAAACAATGAGCAGTTCTTC. Encoded protein: CASSLNAADRNNEQFF. V gene TRBV7-3 combines with J gene TRBJ2-1, with D possibly being TRBD1 (6 bases). The germline CDR1 and CDR2 sequences are SGHTA and FQGTGA. V was shortened by 1 base and J by 5 bases, with 15 bases between the two germline ends. The CDR3 spans 16 residues.

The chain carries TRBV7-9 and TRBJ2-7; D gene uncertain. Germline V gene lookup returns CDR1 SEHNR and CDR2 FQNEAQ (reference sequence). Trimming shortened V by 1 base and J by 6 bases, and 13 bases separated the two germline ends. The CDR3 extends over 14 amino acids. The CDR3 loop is CASSLGQSFLEQYF. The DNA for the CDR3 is TGTGCCAGCAGCTTAGGGCAGTCATTTCTCGAGCAGTACTTC.

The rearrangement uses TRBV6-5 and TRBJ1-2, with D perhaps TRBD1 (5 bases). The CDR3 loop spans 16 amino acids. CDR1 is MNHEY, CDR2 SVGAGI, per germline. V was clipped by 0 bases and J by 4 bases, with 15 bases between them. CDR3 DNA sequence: TGTGCCAGCAGTTACTCGAACCATCTCGGGGGCTATGGCTACACCTTC. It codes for CASSYSNHLGGYGYTF.

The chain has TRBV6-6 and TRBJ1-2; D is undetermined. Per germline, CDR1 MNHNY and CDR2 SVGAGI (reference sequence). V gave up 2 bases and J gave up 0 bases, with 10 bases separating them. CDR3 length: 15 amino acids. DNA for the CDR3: TGTGCCAGCAGTTACGAAGTGGCGTCTAACTATGGCTACACCTTC. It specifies CASSYEVASNYGYTF.

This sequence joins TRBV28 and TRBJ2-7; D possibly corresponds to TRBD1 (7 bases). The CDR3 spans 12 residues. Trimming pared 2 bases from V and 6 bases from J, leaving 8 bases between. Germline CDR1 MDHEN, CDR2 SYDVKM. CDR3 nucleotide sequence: TGTGCCAGCAGTTTACAGGGGGGCGAGCAGTACTTC. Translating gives CASSLQGGEQYF. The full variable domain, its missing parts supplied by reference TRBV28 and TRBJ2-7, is DVKVTQSSRYLVKRTGEKVFLECVQDMDHENMFWYRQDPGLGLRLIYFSYDVKMKEKGDIPEGYSVSREKKERFSLILESASTNQTSMYLCASSLQGGEQYFGPGTRLTVT.

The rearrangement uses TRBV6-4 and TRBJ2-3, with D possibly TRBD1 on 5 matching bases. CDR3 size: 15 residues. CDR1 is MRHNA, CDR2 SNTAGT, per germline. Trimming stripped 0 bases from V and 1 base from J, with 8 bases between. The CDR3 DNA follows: TGTGCCAGCAGTGACTCAAGGGGCGGCACAGATACGCAGTATTTT. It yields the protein CASSDSRGGTDTQYF.

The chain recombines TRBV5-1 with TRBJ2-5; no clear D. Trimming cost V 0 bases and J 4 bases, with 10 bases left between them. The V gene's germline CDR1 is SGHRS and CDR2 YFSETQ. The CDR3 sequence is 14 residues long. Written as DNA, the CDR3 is TGCGCCAGCAGCTTGGGGTCAGGTAGAGAGACCCAGTACTTC. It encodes CASSLGSGRETQYF.

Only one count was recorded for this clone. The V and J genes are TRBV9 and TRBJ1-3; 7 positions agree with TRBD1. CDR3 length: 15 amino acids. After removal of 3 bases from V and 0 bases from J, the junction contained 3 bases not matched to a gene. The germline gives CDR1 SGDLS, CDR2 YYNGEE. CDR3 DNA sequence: TGTGCCAGCAGCGCGGGACAGTACTCTGGAAACACCATATATTTT. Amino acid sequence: CASSAGQYSGNTIYF.

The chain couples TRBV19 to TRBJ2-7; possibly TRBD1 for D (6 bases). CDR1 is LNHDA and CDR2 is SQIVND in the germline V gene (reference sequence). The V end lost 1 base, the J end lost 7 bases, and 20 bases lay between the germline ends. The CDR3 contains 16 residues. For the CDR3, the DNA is TGTGCCAGTAGTATAGGGCAATATACAGGGTTACGAGAGCAGTACTTC. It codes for CASSIGQYTGLREQYF.

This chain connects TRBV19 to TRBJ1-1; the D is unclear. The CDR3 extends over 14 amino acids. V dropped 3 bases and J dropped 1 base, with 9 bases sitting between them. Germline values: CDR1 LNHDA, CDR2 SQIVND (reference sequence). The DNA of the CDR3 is TGTGCCAGTAGTATCTCCCTAGGGAACACTGAAGCTTTCTTT. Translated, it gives CASSISLGNTEAFF.

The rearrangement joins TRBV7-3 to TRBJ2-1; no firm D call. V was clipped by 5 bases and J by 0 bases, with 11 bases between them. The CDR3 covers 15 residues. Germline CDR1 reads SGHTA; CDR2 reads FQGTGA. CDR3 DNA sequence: TGTGCCAGCAGCACCGGCCCTAGCTCCTACAATGAGCAGTTCTTC. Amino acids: CASSTGPSSYNEQFF.

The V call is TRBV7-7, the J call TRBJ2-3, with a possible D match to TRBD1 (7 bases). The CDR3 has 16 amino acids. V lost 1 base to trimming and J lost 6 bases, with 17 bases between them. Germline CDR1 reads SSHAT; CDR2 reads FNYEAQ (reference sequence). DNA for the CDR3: TGTGCCAGCAGCTTAGGGGTAGGAGGGGGCGCGGATACGCAGTATTTT. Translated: CASSLGVGGGADTQYF. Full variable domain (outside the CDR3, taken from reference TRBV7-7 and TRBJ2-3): GAGVSQSPRYKVTKRGQDVTLRCDPISSHATLYWYQQALGQGPEFLTYFNYEAQPDKSGLPSDRFSAERPEGSISTLTIQRTEQRDSAMYRCASSLGVGGGADTQYFGPGTRLTVL.

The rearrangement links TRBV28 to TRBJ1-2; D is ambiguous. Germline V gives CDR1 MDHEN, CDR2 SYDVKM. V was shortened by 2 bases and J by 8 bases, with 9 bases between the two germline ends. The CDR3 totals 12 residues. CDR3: CASSLASEGYTF. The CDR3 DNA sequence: TGTGCCAGCAGTTTAGCTTCTGAGGGCTACACCTTC.

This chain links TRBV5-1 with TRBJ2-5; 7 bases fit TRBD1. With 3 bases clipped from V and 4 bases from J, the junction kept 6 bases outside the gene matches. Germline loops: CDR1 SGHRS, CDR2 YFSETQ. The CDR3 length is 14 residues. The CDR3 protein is CASSSDRVGETQYF. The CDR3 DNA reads TGCGCCAGCAGCTCCGACAGGGTAGGAGAGACCCAGTACTTC.

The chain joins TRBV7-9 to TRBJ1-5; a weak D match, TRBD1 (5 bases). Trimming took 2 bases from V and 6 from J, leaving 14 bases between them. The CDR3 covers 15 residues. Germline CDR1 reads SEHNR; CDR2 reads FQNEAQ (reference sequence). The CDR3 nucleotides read TGTGCCAGCAGCTTACAGGGTCAGGGAACTCAGCCCCAGCATTTT. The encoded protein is CASSLQGQGTQPQHF.

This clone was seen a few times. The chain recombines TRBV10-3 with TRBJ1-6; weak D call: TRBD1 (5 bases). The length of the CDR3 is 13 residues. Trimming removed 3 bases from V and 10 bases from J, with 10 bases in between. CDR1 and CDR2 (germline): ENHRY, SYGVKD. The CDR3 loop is CAISDREGSPLHF. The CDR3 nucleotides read TGTGCCATCAGTGACAGGGAAGGCTCACCCCTCCACTTT.